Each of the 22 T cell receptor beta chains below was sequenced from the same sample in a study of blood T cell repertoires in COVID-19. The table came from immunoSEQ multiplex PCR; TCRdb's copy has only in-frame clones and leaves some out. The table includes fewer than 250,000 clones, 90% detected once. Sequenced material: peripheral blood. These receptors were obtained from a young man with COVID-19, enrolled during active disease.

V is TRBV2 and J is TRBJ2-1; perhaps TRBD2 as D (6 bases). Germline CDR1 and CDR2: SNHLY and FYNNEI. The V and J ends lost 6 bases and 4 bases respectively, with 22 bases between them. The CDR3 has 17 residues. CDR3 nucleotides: TGTGCCAGCAGGGCTACCGACCCGACGGCGGGATACAATGAGCAGTTCTTC. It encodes CASRATDPTAGYNEQFF. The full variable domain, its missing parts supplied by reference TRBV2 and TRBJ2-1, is EPEVTQTPSHQVTQMGQEVILRCVPISNHLYFYWYRQILGQKVEFLVSFYNNEISEKSEIFDDQFSVERPDGSNFTLKIRSTKLEDSAMYFCASRATDPTAGYNEQFFGPGTRLTVL.

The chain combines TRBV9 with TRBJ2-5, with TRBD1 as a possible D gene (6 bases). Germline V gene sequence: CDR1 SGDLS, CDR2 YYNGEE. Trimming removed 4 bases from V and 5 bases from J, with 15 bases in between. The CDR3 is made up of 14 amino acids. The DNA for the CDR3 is TGTGCCAGCAGCCGTTCTGGGGGCGCGGAGACCCAGTACTTC. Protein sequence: CASSRSGGAETQYF.

CDR3 nucleotide sequence: TGCGCCAGCAGCTCGGGACAGAACACTGAAGCTTTCTTT. This sequence encodes CASSSGQNTEAFF. The chain recombines TRBV5-1 with TRBJ1-1; D is perhaps TRBD1 (6 bases). Deletions cut 3 bases from V and 1 base from J, with 7 bases between. Looked up from germline, CDR1 is SGHRS and CDR2 is YFSETQ. This CDR3 comprises 13 residues.

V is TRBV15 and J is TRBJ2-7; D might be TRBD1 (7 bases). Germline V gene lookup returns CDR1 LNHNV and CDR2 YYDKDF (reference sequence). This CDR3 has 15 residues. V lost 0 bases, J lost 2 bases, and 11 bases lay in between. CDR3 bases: TGTGCCACCAGCAGAGATCAGGGGGGTGCCTACGAGCAGTACTTC. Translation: CATSRDQGGAYEQYF.

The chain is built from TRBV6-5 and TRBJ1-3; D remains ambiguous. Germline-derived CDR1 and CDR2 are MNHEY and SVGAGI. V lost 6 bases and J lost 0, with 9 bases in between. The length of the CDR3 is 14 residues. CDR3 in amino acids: CASSSESSGNTIYF. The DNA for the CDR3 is TGTGCCAGCAGCTCGGAGAGCTCTGGAAACACCATATATTTT.

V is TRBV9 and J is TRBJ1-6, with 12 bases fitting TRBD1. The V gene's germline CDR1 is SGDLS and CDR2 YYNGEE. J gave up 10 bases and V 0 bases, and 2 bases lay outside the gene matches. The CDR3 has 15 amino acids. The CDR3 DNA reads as TGTGCCAGCAGCGTAGGGGGACAGGGGGCATCACCCCTCCACTTT. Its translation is CASSVGGQGASPLHF.

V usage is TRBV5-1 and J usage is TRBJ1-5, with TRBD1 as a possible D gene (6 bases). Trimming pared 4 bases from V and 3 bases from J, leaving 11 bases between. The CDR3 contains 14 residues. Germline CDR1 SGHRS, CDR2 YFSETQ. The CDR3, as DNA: TGCGCCAGCAGCCTCGGACAGTTCAATCAGCCCCAGCATTTT. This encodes CASSLGQFNQPQHF. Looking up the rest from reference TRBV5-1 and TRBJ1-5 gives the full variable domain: KAGVTQTPRYLIKTRGQQVTLSCSPISGHRSVSWYQQTPGQGLQFLFEYFSETQRNKGNFPGRFSGRQFSNSRSEMNVSTLELGDSALYLCASSLGQFNQPQHFGDGTRLSIL.

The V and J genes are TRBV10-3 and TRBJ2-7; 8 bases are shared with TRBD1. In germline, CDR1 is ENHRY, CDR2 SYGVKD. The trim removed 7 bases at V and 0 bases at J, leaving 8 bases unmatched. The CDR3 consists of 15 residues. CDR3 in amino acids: CAITGGQASSYEQYF. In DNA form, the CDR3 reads TGTGCCATCACTGGGGGACAGGCCAGCTCCTACGAGCAGTACTTC.

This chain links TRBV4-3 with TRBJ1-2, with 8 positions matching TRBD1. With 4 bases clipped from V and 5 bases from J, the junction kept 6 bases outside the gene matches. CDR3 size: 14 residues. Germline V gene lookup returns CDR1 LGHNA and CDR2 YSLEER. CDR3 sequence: CASSPDRGTYGYTF. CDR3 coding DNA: TGCGCCAGCAGCCCCGACAGGGGCACGTATGGCTACACCTTC.

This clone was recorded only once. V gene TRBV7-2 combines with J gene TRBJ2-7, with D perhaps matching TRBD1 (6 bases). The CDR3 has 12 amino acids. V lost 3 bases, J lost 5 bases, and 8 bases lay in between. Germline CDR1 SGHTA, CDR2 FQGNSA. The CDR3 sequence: CASSFRDNEQYF. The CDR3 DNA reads TGTGCCAGCAGCTTCCGGGACAACGAGCAGTACTTC.

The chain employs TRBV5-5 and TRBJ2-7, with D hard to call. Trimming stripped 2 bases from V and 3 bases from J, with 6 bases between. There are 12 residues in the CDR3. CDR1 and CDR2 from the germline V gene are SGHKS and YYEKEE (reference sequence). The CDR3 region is CASSLDFYEQYF. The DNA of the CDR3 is TGTGCCAGCAGCTTAGACTTCTACGAGCAGTACTTC.

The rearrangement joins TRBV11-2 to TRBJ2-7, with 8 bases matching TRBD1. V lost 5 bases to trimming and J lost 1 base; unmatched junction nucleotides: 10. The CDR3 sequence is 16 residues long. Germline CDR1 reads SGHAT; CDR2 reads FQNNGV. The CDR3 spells CASSPRRTGTSYEQYF. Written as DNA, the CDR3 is TGTGCCAGCAGCCCAAGACGGACAGGGACATCCTACGAGCAGTACTTC.

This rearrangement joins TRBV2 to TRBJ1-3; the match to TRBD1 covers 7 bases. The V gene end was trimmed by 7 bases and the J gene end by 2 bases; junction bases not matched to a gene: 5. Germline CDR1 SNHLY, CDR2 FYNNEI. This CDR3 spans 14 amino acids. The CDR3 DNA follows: TGTGCCAGCAACCCGACAGGGACTGGAAACACCATATATTTT. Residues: CASNPTGTGNTIYF. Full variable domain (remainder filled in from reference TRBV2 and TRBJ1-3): EPEVTQTPSHQVTQMGQEVILRCVPISNHLYFYWYRQILGQKVEFLVSFYNNEISEKSEIFDDQFSVERPDGSNFTLKIRSTKLEDSAMYFCASNPTGTGNTIYFGEGSWLTVV.

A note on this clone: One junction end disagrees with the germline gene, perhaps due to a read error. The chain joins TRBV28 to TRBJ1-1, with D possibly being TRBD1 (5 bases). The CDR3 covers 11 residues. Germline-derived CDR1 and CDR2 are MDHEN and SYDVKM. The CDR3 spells CGTWRTPEAFF. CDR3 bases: TGCGGGACTTGGAGGACCCCTGAAGCTTTCTTT.

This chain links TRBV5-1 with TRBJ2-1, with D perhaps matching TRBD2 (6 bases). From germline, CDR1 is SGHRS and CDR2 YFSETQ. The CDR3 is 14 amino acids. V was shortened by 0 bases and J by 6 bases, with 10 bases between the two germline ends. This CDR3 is CASSLAGVVNEQFF. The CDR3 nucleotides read TGCGCCAGCAGCTTGGCGGGGGTGGTCAATGAGCAGTTCTTC.

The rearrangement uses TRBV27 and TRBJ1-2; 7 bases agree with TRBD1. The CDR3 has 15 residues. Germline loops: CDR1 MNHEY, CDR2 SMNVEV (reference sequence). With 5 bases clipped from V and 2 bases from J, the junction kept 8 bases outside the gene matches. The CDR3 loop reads CASSTRQGGNYGYTF. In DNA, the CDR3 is TGTGCCAGCAGTACCCGACAGGGCGGCAACTATGGCTACACCTTC.

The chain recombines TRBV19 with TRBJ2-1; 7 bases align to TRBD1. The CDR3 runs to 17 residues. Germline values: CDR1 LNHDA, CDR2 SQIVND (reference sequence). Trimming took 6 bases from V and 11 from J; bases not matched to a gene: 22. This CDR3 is CASRRRGGQRAQGKQFF. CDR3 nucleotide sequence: TGTGCCAGTAGACGAAGAGGGGGCCAACGGGCGCAGGGCAAGCAGTTCTTC. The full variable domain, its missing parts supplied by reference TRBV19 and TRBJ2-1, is DGGITQSPKYLFRKEGQNVTLSCEQNLNHDAMYWYRQDPGQGLRLIYYSQIVNDFQKGDIAEGYSVSREKKESFPLTVTSAQKNPTAFYLCASRRRGGQRAQGKQFFGPGTRLTVL.

The CDR3 nucleotides read TGTGCCAGCAGAGAGCCCCGTCCGGGGGGGAATTCACCCCTCCACTTT. Amino acid sequence: CASREPRPGGNSPLHF. The chain is built from TRBV28 and TRBJ1-6, with a tentative D call TRBD1 (5 bases). This CDR3 is 16 amino acids long. CDR1 MDHEN and CDR2 SYDVKM come from the germline V gene. Between the trimmed V and J ends, which lost 6 bases and 7 bases, there was a span of 19 bases.

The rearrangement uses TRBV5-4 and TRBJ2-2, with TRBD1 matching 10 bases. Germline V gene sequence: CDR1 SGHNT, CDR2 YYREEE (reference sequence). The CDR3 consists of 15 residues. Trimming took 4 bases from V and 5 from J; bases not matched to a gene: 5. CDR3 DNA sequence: TGTGCCAGCAGCCCGGGACAGGGGAGGACCGGGGAGCTGTTTTTT. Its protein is CASSPGQGRTGELFF.

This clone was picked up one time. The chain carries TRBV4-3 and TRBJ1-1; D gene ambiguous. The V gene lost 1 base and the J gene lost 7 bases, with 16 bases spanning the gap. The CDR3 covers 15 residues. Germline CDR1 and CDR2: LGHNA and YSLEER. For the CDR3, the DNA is TGCGCCAGCAGCCAAGGCCTTGACACCGCACGTGAAGCTTTCTTT. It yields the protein CASSQGLDTAREAFF.

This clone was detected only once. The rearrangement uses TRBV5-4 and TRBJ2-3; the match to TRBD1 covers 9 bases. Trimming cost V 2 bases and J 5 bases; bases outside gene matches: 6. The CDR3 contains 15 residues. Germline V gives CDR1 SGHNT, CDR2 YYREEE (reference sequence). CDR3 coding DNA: TGTGCCAGCAGCTTCCGGGACAGGGCCGGAGATACGCAGTATTTT. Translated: CASSFRDRAGDTQYF.

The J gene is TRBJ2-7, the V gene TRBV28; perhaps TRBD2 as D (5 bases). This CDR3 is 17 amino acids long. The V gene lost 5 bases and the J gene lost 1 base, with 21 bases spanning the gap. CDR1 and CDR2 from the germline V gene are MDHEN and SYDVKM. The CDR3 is CASSPALRDGLSYEQYF. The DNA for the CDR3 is TGTGCCAGCAGTCCTGCCCTCCGGGATGGGCTATCCTACGAGCAGTACTTC.